The 32 T cell receptor beta chains given below trace back to one sample, sequenced in a study of T cell responses to AZD1222 COVID-19 vaccine. The assay was immunoSEQ multiplex PCR, and TCRdb's table has in-frame clones only and misses some. The sample has 100,000 to 150,000 clones, 92% seen once; the top ten hold approximately 1.2%. Sequenced here: peripheral blood, sampled 28 days after the second AZD1222 dose. The receptors shown here come from an adult who received the AZD1222 COVID-19 vaccine.

The chain employs TRBV13 and TRBJ1-3; TRBD1 matches at 8 bases. The germline V gene encodes CDR1 PRHDT and CDR2 FYEKMQ (reference sequence). After removal of 2 bases from V and 4 bases from J, the junction contained 4 bases not matched to a gene. The CDR3 loop spans 15 amino acids. This chain's CDR3 is CASSLLGQGGNTIYF. The CDR3 DNA sequence: TGTGCCAGCAGCTTACTCGGACAGGGAGGAAACACCATATATTTT.

The J gene is TRBJ2-1, the V gene TRBV25-1; D uncertain. Germline CDR1 reads MGHDK; CDR2 reads SYGVNS. Trimming removed 2 bases at V and 1 base at J, with 6 bases between. The CDR3 spans 14 residues. For the CDR3, the DNA is TGTGCCAGCAGTGAAGCGGAATCCTACAATGAGCAGTTCTTC. This encodes CASSEAESYNEQFF.

The chain has TRBV7-9 and TRBJ1-1; no firm D call. This CDR3 has 10 residues. Germline CDR1 SEHNR, CDR2 FQNEAQ (reference sequence). Trimming pared 5 bases from V and 8 bases from J, leaving 6 bases between. The CDR3 loop is CASSIQEAFF. Here the CDR3 DNA reads TGTGCCAGCAGCATACAAGAAGCTTTCTTT. Combining the CDR3 with reference TRBV7-9 and TRBJ1-1 gives the whole variable domain DTGVSQNPRHKITKRGQNVTFRCDPISEHNRLYWYRQTLGQGPEFLTYFQNEAQLEKSRLLSDRFSAERPKGSFSTLEIQRTEQGDSAMYLCASSIQEAFFGQGTRLTVV.

The chain couples TRBV6-5 to TRBJ1-2; D gene unclear. The germline CDR1 and CDR2 sequences are MNHEY and SVGAGI. The CDR3 is 11 amino acids. V was cut by 9 bases and J by 1 base, with 6 bases left in between. In nucleotides, the CDR3 is TGTGCCAGTTACAATAACTATGGCTACACCTTC. This codes for CASYNNYGYTF.

This rearrangement joins TRBV18 to TRBJ1-1; TRBD1 might be the D (6 bases). The ends were cut back, 3 bases at V and 5 bases at J, with 13 bases in the middle. Germline CDR1 KGHSH, CDR2 LQKENI. This CDR3 contains 14 residues. The CDR3 region has the DNA TGTGCCAGCTCACCGGCCACAGGGCAGACTGAAGCTTTCTTT. This translates into CASSPATGQTEAFF.

The genes are TRBV19 and TRBJ1-4; D possibly corresponds to TRBD1 (5 bases). CDR1 is LNHDA, CDR2 SQIVND, per germline (reference sequence). The CDR3 loop spans 14 amino acids. Trimming stripped 5 bases from V and 4 bases from J, with 11 bases between. This CDR3 is CASSVGRGNEKLFF. For the CDR3, the DNA is TGTGCCAGTAGTGTGGGGCGCGGTAATGAAAAACTGTTTTTT.

The gene calls are TRBV19 and TRBJ1-1, with 10 bases matching TRBD1. CDR3 length: 14 amino acids. In germline, CDR1 is LNHDA, CDR2 SQIVND (reference sequence). The J segment lost 4 bases and the V segment lost 3 bases, leaving 2 bases of the junction unmatched. The CDR3 loop reads CASSMGTGVTEAFF. Written as DNA, the CDR3 is TGTGCCAGTAGTATGGGGACAGGGGTCACTGAAGCTTTCTTT.

J is TRBJ2-1 and V is TRBV5-1; 10 bases match TRBD2. The ends lost 0 bases at V and 5 bases at J; junction bases unmatched: 5. Germline CDR1 and CDR2: SGHRS and YFSETQ. The CDR3 consists of 16 residues. The chain's CDR3 is CASSLAESGRDNEQFF. The CDR3 bases are TGCGCCAGCAGCTTGGCCGAAAGCGGGAGGGACAATGAGCAGTTCTTC.

V gene TRBV19 combines with J gene TRBJ1-1, with a possible D match to TRBD1 (6 bases). CDR1 is LNHDA and CDR2 is SQIVND in the germline V gene (reference sequence). The V end lost 7 bases, the J end lost 0 bases, and 15 bases lay between the germline ends. The CDR3 sequence is 15 residues long. CDR3 sequence reads: CASTDRSFMNTEAFF. The CDR3 region has the DNA TGTGCCAGTACCGACAGGAGCTTTATGAACACTGAAGCTTTCTTT.

The chain uses TRBV6-5 and TRBJ1-1, with D tentatively TRBD1 (6 bases). V shed 8 bases and J shed 6 bases, with 19 bases lying between them. CDR1 is MNHEY and CDR2 is SVGAGI in the germline V gene. The CDR3 is 14 amino acids. The CDR3 DNA reads as TGTGCCAGCCGGGGACCACAGGGAAACTCTGAAGCTTTCTTT. Translating gives CASRGPQGNSEAFF.

The chain links TRBV9 to TRBJ2-5; no reliable D call. The CDR3 contains 14 residues. Germline V gene lookup returns CDR1 SGDLS and CDR2 YYNGEE. The ends were cut back, 0 bases at V and 2 bases at J, with 8 bases in the middle. The CDR3 coding sequence is TGTGCCAGCAGCGTAGCTGGCAATCAAGAGACCCAGTACTTC. This gives the protein CASSVAGNQETQYF.

The chain recombines TRBV27 with TRBJ2-2, with unresolved D. Germline lookup yields CDR1 MNHEY and CDR2 SMNVEV (reference sequence). The CDR3 is 14 residues long. V lost 2 bases, J lost 4 bases, and 8 bases lay in between. The DNA of the CDR3 is TGTGCCAGCAGTTTAATGGCGTTCACCGGGGAGCTGTTTTTT. Its translation is CASSLMAFTGELFF.

The genes are TRBV28 and TRBJ1-4, with D maybe TRBD1 (5 bases). This CDR3 has 15 residues. Germline CDR1 is MDHEN and CDR2 is SYDVKM. V was clipped by 7 bases and J by 3 bases, with 15 bases between them. This chain's CDR3 is CASNLAGGANEKLFF. The CDR3 DNA reads as TGTGCCAGCAACCTGGCCGGGGGTGCTAATGAAAAACTGTTTTTT. Supplemented by reference TRBV28 and TRBJ1-4, the full variable domain reads DVKVTQSSRYLVKRTGEKVFLECVQDMDHENMFWYRQDPGLGLRLIYFSYDVKMKEKGDIPEGYSVSREKKERFSLILESASTNQTSMYLCASNLAGGANEKLFFGSGTQLSVL.

The gene calls are TRBV2 and TRBJ2-7, with 9 bases matching TRBD1. J gave up 3 bases and V 4 bases, and 7 bases lay outside the gene matches. There are 15 residues in the CDR3. Germline loops: CDR1 SNHLY, CDR2 FYNNEI. CDR3 amino acids: CASSGGDRVIYEQYF. For the CDR3, the DNA is TGTGCCAGCAGTGGGGGGGACAGGGTTATCTACGAGCAGTACTTC.

The chain joins TRBV19 to TRBJ1-2; D uncertain. This CDR3 has 12 amino acids. CDR1 is LNHDA, CDR2 SQIVND, per germline (reference sequence). V gave up 4 bases and J gave up 8 bases, with 11 bases separating them. The CDR3 DNA follows: TGTGCCAGTAGTAAGGAGGTCCGGGGCTACACCTTC. Protein sequence: CASSKEVRGYTF.

The chain has TRBV6-5 and TRBJ1-2; 9 bases align to TRBD1. Per the germline V gene, CDR1 is MNHEY and CDR2 is SVGAGI. Trimming took 6 bases from V and 8 from J; bases not matched to a gene: 13. CDR3 length equals 15 residues. The CDR3, as DNA: TGTGCCAGCAGACAACCCACAGGGGGCTCTGGCGGCTACACCTTC. Its translation: CASRQPTGGSGGYTF.

The chain carries TRBV5-5 and TRBJ1-2, with D possibly TRBD1 on 6 matching bases. V lost 3 bases and J 6 bases, leaving 18 bases between the germline ends. The germline CDR1 and CDR2 sequences are SGHKS and YYEKEE (reference sequence). The length of the CDR3 is 15 residues. The CDR3 region has the DNA TGTGCCAGCAGCTGGGACGACAGGCTATTTGATGGCTACACCTTC. Translating it yields CASSWDDRLFDGYTF.

The genes are TRBV12-3 or TRBV12-4 and TRBJ2-1; tentative D call: TRBD2 (6 bases). The V gene lost 7 bases and the J gene lost 10 bases, with 14 bases spanning the gap. The CDR3 covers 12 residues. CDR3 coding DNA: TGTGCCAGCACCAAATCGGGGAGGGAGCAGTTCTTC. Translating gives CASTKSGREQFF.

The V call is TRBV2, the J call TRBJ2-4; 10 bases match TRBD2. V shed 1 base and J 3 bases; nucleotides not matched to a gene: 9. The CDR3 has 18 residues. The germline V gene encodes CDR1 SNHLY and CDR2 FYNNEI. The CDR3 reads CASSEGASGGWGKNIQYF. The CDR3 DNA sequence: TGTGCCAGCAGTGAAGGGGCTAGCGGGGGTTGGGGCAAAAACATTCAGTACTTC.

The chain combines TRBV19 with TRBJ2-1; possibly TRBD1 for D (7 bases). Trimming took off 4 bases at V and 5 bases at J, with 12 bases between the two ends. Germline V gene lookup returns CDR1 LNHDA and CDR2 SQIVND (reference sequence). This CDR3 has 14 residues. CDR3 loop: CASSTGGTDNEQFF. CDR3 bases: TGTGCCAGTAGTACAGGGGGGACTGACAATGAGCAGTTCTTC.

The gene calls are TRBV5-8 and TRBJ2-6; no firm D call. Trimming removed 2 bases from V and 0 bases from J, with 3 bases in between. The CDR3 loop spans 14 amino acids. Germline values: CDR1 SGHTS, CDR2 YDEGEE. CDR3 nucleotides: TGTGCCAGCAGCTTAAGCTCTGGGGCCAACGTCCTGACTTTC. Translating it yields CASSLSSGANVLTF.

The chain carries TRBV5-1 and TRBJ2-3; D may be TRBD1 (6 bases). The CDR3 sequence is 15 residues long. Germline values: CDR1 SGHRS, CDR2 YFSETQ. V lost 1 base, J lost 2 bases, and 11 bases lay in between. The chain's CDR3 is CASSLLGHFTDTQYF. In nucleotides, the CDR3 is TGCGCCAGCAGCTTGTTGGGACACTTCACAGATACGCAGTATTTT.

The rearrangement links TRBV19 to TRBJ2-2; 9 bases agree with TRBD2. CDR1 and CDR2 (germline): LNHDA, SQIVND (reference sequence). J lost 6 bases, V lost 3 bases, and 8 bases had no gene match. The CDR3 has 16 amino acids. Here the CDR3 reads CASSIPTGTSSGELFF. The CDR3 DNA is TGTGCCAGTAGTATCCCGACAGGGACTAGCTCCGGGGAGCTGTTTTTT.

This chain uses TRBV29-1 with TRBJ1-1; TRBD1 is a possible D gene (6 bases). With 7 bases removed from V and 0 bases from J, the gap between germline ends came to 12 bases. The germline V gene encodes CDR1 SQVTM and CDR2 ANQGSEA. The CDR3 covers 13 residues. In DNA form, the CDR3 reads TGCAGCGGGGGGGGACAAATGAACACTGAAGCTTTCTTT. This codes for CSGGGQMNTEAFF.

This clone was recorded only once. This chain links TRBV27 with TRBJ1-6; 9 bases are a match to TRBD1. Germline V CDR1 and CDR2: MNHEY, SMNVEV (reference sequence). CDR3 length: 16 amino acids. V lost 3 bases, J lost 9 bases, and 9 bases stayed unmatched. The CDR3: CASSFTGGLLGSPLHF. In nucleotides, the CDR3 is TGTGCCAGCAGTTTTACAGGGGGCCTTCTCGGTTCACCCCTCCACTTT.

The rearrangement uses TRBV19 and TRBJ2-1; D may be TRBD1 (6 bases). The V and J ends lost 3 bases and 9 bases respectively, with 21 bases between them. The CDR3 is 16 residues long. The germline V gene has CDR1 LNHDA and CDR2 SQIVND (reference sequence). This chain's CDR3 is CASSMLGGGRQSEQFF. The CDR3 region has the DNA TGTGCCAGTAGTATGCTAGGTGGGGGCCGCCAGAGTGAGCAGTTCTTC.

The chain employs TRBV19 and TRBJ2-4; 7 bases map to TRBD1. Germline V lookup: CDR1 LNHDA, CDR2 SQIVND (reference sequence). V dropped 5 bases and J dropped 1; count of bases not matched to a gene: 5. The CDR3 runs to 15 residues. The CDR3 sequence is CASSGTVGAKNIQYF. The CDR3 bases are TGTGCCAGTAGTGGGACAGTGGGTGCCAAAAACATTCAGTACTTC.

The rearrangement links TRBV5-8 to TRBJ1-4; 8 positions agree with TRBD1. The V segment lost 4 bases and the J segment 8 bases; nucleotides outside the gene matches: 10. The CDR3 is 15 residues long. Per germline, CDR1 SGHTS and CDR2 YDEGEE. CDR3 DNA: TGTGCCAGCAGCGAAACGACAGGGGACGGCGAAAAACTGTTTTTT. Amino acid sequence: CASSETTGDGEKLFF. Using reference TRBV5-8 and TRBJ1-4 for the parts outside the CDR3, the full variable domain is EAGVTQSPTHLIKTRGQQATLRCSPISGHTSVYWYQQALGLGLQFLLWYDEGEERNRGNFPPRFSGRQFPNYSSELNVNALELEDSALYLCASSETTGDGEKLFFGSGTQLSVL.

V and J are TRBV30 and TRBJ1-2; D unresolved. This CDR3 region has 14 residues. With 0 bases removed from V and 3 bases from J, the gap between germline ends came to 11 bases. CDR1 and CDR2 (germline): GTSNPN, SVGIG (reference sequence). The CDR3 DNA reads TGTGCCTGGAGTGTAGGTTTTGGGGACTATGGCTACACCTTC. Protein sequence: CAWSVGFGDYGYTF. Drawing the rest from reference TRBV30 and TRBJ1-2, the complete variable domain is SQTIHQWPATLVQPVGSPLSLECTVEGTSNPNLYWYRQAAGRGLQLLFYSVGIGQISSEVPQNLSASRPQDRQFILSSKKLLLSDSGFYLCAWSVGFGDYGYTFGSGTRLTVV.

The chain joins TRBV5-5 to TRBJ2-1; D uncertain. Germline CDR1 reads SGHKS; CDR2 reads YYEKEE (reference sequence). The V and J ends lost 0 bases and 8 bases respectively, with 15 bases between them. The CDR3 is 15 residues long. Written as DNA, the CDR3 is TGTGCCAGCAGCTTGGGTACTACCCATTACGATGAGCAGTTCTTC. Translating it yields CASSLGTTHYDEQFF.

The chain has TRBV24-1 and TRBJ1-2; TRBD1 matches 9 bases. The CDR3 sequence is 16 residues long. J gave up 10 bases and V 4 bases, and 15 bases lay outside the gene matches. CDR1 KGHDR and CDR2 SFDVKD come from the germline V gene. The CDR3 DNA is TGTGCCACCAGTGACCGATCAACGACAGGGGGGTCGGTCTACACCTTC. It yields the protein CATSDRSTTGGSVYTF.

V gene TRBV6-5 combines with J gene TRBJ2-7, with TRBD1 matching over 7 bases. CDR3 length: 13 amino acids. V gave up 10 bases and J gave up 4 bases; unmatched junction bases: 10. The germline CDR1 and CDR2 sequences are MNHEY and SVGAGI. This CDR3 reads CATRKDREYEQYF. CDR3 DNA sequence: TGTGCCACCCGAAAAGACAGGGAATACGAGCAGTACTTC.